These 17 T cell receptor beta chains came from one sample sequenced in a study of somatic mutations in cytotoxic T cells in rheumatoid arthritis. Data came from immunoSEQ multiplex PCR; TCRdb stores just in-frame clones and leaves some out. Of about 6,600 clones in the sample, roughly 70% are singletons; the top ten hold roughly two fifths. Sequencing was performed on CD8+ T cells sorted from blood. The receptors stem from a man in his forties in good health.

This clone was found a few times. The rearrangement links TRBV19 to TRBJ2-5, with D unclear. This CDR3 contains 13 residues. Trimming removed 3 bases at V and 2 bases at J, with 7 bases between. Germline V gene sequence: CDR1 LNHDA, CDR2 SQIVND (reference sequence). The CDR3 DNA sequence: TGTGCCAGTAGTATTGACACACAAGAGACCCAGTACTTC. The encoded protein is CASSIDTQETQYF. Using reference TRBV19 and TRBJ2-5 for the parts outside the CDR3, the full variable domain is DGGITQSPKYLFRKEGQNVTLSCEQNLNHDAMYWYRQDPGQGLRLIYYSQIVNDFQKGDIAEGYSVSREKKESFPLTVTSAQKNPTAFYLCASSIDTQETQYFGPGTRLLVL.

This clone was seen only once. The chain links TRBV25-1 to TRBJ2-2; D uncertain. Germline V CDR1 and CDR2: MGHDK, SYGVNS. The length of the CDR3 is 15 residues. V dropped 5 bases and J dropped 3 bases, with 13 bases sitting between them. CDR3 region: CASSRHQLDTGELFF. The CDR3, as DNA: TGTGCCAGCAGTAGACACCAGCTAGACACCGGGGAGCTGTTTTTT.

This clone was observed a few times. This chain joins TRBV4-2 and TRBJ1-1; perhaps TRBD1 as D (5 bases). Per germline, CDR1 LGHNA and CDR2 YNFKEQ. Trimming pared 3 bases from V and 1 base from J, leaving 9 bases between. The CDR3 runs to 14 residues. The CDR3 DNA follows: TGTGCCAGCAGCCACGGGGGTGAGAACACTGAAGCTTTCTTT. Translated, it gives CASSHGGENTEAFF.

The chain is built from TRBV5-6 and TRBJ2-1, with 11 nucleotides matching TRBD2. This CDR3 has 19 amino acids. Germline assignment: CDR1 SGHDT and CDR2 YYEEEE. V lost 4 bases and J lost 7; bases outside the gene matches: 19. In DNA, the CDR3 is TGTGCCAGCAGCCCCCACCTTAGTTTTTTAGCGGGGGGGCGGAATGAGCAGTTCTTC. As protein: CASSPHLSFLAGGRNEQFF.

The V call is TRBV2, the J call TRBJ2-4; no clear D gene. The germline V gene encodes CDR1 SNHLY and CDR2 FYNNEI. V was clipped by 4 bases and J by 8 bases, with 9 bases between them. The CDR3 loop spans 12 amino acids. CDR3 sequence reads: CASSAGWDIQYF. The DNA of the CDR3 is TGTGCCAGCAGTGCTGGGTGGGACATTCAGTACTTC.

This chain joins TRBV15 and TRBJ1-1; tentative D call: TRBD1 (5 bases). V gave up 8 bases and J gave up 0 bases, with 16 bases separating them. CDR3 length: 15 residues. Looked up from germline, CDR1 is LNHNV and CDR2 is YYDKDF (reference sequence). The CDR3 region has the DNA TGTGCCACCGGGGGGGGATGGCCGGTGAACACTGAAGCTTTCTTT. Encoded protein: CATGGGWPVNTEAFF.

The genes are TRBV7-9 and TRBJ2-5, with a weak D call TRBD1 (5 bases). The V and J ends lost 7 bases and 0 bases respectively, with 18 bases between them. CDR1 and CDR2 from the germline V gene are SEHNR and FQNEAQ (reference sequence). The CDR3 extends over 16 amino acids. CDR3 protein: CASTTLTSDNQETQYF. The DNA for the CDR3 is TGTGCCAGCACCACTCTTACGTCGGACAACCAAGAGACCCAGTACTTC.

This clone is termed large. The V and J genes are TRBV7-9 and TRBJ1-2; D is undetermined. The CDR3 is made up of 13 amino acids. Germline CDR1 and CDR2: SEHNR and FQNEAQ (reference sequence). V was shortened by 6 bases and J by 4 bases, with 12 bases between the two germline ends. CDR3 coding DNA: TGTGCCAGCAGTTGGACGGAACTCTATGGCTACACCTTC. Translated, it gives CASSWTELYGYTF.

The rearrangement joins TRBV6-5 to TRBJ2-3; D might be TRBD2 (5 bases). The ends were cut back, 3 bases at V and 0 bases at J, with 13 bases in the middle. The germline V gene encodes CDR1 MNHEY and CDR2 SVGAGI. The CDR3 has 16 residues. CDR3 sequence (DNA): TGTGCCAGCAGTTATTCGAGCTCGGGAAGCACAGATACGCAGTATTTT. The encoded protein is CASSYSSSGSTDTQYF.

This clone appeared once. This chain uses TRBV5-5 with TRBJ2-7; 7 bases fit TRBD1. The CDR3 loop spans 15 amino acids. Germline CDR1 SGHKS, CDR2 YYEKEE (reference sequence). Trimming at V came to 0 bases and at J to 2 bases, leaving 5 bases not matched to a gene. The CDR3 region has the DNA TGTGCCAGCAGCTTGGAAGGGGGCTTCCCCTACGAGCAGTACTTC. As protein: CASSLEGGFPYEQYF.

The genes are TRBV29-1 and TRBJ1-2; maybe TRBD1 (5 bases). The CDR3 loop spans 12 amino acids. Looked up from germline, CDR1 is SQVTM and CDR2 is ANQGSEA. Trimming left V 2 bases short and J 8 bases short, with 12 bases between. The CDR3 region is CSVEPRERGYTF. The CDR3 nucleotides read TGCAGCGTTGAACCCAGGGAGAGGGGCTACACCTTC.

Only one count was recorded for this clone. J is TRBJ2-1 and V is TRBV27; perhaps D is TRBD1 or TRBD2 (5 bases each). The CDR3 is 14 residues long. From germline, CDR1 is MNHEY and CDR2 SMNVEV (reference sequence). V lost 4 bases to trimming and J lost 4 bases, with 11 bases between them. CDR3 bases: TGTGCCAGCAGTTGGGACGGGGCTTACAATGAGCAGTTCTTC. Translation gives CASSWDGAYNEQFF.

CDR3 sequence (DNA): TGTGCCAGCAGCCAAGATGGAAACACCATATATTTT. Translating it yields CASSQDGNTIYF. The chain uses TRBV4-2 and TRBJ1-3; no reliable D call. This CDR3 region has 12 residues. Trimming took off 0 bases at V and 3 bases at J, with 0 bases between the two ends. Germline V gene data show CDR1 as LGHNA and CDR2 as YNFKEQ.

The table lists this clone with a count of one. This chain connects TRBV4-3 to TRBJ2-2; possible D gene TRBD2, 7 bases. The CDR3 covers 14 residues. Trimming left V 4 bases short and J 6 bases short, with 12 bases between. Germline V lookup: CDR1 LGHNA, CDR2 YSLEER. The CDR3 region is CASSLWGGAGELFF. The CDR3 coding sequence is TGCGCCAGCAGCCTTTGGGGGGGCGCCGGGGAGCTGTTTTTT.

This chain connects TRBV28 to TRBJ1-2; 9 bases fit TRBD1. The V gene end was trimmed by 6 bases and the J gene end by 9 bases; junction bases not matched to a gene: 11. CDR1 is MDHEN and CDR2 is SYDVKM in the germline V gene. The CDR3 has 14 residues. This chain's CDR3 is CASSPLDRGISYTF. The CDR3 bases are TGTGCCAGCAGCCCCCTCGACAGGGGGATAAGCTACACCTTC.

This clone has a handful of counts. The chain links TRBV6-4 to TRBJ1-2, with D possibly matching TRBD1 (6 bases). V gave up 0 bases and J gave up 7 bases, with 15 bases separating them. The germline V gene encodes CDR1 MRHNA and CDR2 SNTAGT. This CDR3 is 15 amino acids long. The CDR3 here is CASSDSGGGASGYTF. The CDR3 DNA follows: TGTGCCAGCAGTGACTCGGGCGGGGGCGCGAGTGGCTACACCTTC.

V usage is TRBV10-3 and J usage is TRBJ1-2; tentative D call: TRBD1 (5 bases). The CDR3 has 16 amino acids. V lost 0 bases, J lost 4 bases, and 15 bases lay in between. The germline CDR1 and CDR2 sequences are ENHRY and SYGVKD. Here the CDR3 DNA reads TGTGCCATCAGTGAGTCTGGGGACTCCAGCCCCTATGGCTACACCTTC. As protein: CAISESGDSSPYGYTF.